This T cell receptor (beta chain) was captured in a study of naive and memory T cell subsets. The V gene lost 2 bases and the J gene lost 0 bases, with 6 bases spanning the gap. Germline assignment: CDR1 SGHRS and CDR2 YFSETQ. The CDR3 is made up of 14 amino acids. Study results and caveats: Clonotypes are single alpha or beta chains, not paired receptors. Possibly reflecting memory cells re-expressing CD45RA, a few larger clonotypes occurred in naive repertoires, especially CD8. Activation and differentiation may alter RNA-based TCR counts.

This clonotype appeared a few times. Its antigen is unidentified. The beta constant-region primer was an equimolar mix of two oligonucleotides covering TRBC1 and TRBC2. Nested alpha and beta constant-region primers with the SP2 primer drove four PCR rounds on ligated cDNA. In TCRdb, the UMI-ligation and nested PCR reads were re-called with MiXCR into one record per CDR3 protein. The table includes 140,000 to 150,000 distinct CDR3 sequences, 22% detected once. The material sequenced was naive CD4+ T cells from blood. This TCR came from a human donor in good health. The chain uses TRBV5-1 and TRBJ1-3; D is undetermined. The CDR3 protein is CASSFGNSGNTIYF. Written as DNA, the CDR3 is TGCGCCAGCAGCTTTGGGAACTCTGGAAACACCATATATTTT.